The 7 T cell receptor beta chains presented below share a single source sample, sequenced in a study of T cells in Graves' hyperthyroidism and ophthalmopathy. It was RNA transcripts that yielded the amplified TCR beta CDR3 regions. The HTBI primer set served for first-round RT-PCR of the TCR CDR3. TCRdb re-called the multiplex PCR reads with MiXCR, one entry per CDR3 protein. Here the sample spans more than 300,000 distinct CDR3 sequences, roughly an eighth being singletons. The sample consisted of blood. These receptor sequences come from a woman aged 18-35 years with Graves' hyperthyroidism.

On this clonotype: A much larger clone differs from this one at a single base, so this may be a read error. The CDR3 here is CVSSLATGGWGLADDNEQFF. In nucleotides, the CDR3 is TGTGTCAGCAGCTTAGCCACAGGGGGTTGGGGGCTAGCGGACGACAATGAGCAGTTCTTC. This sequence joins TRBV11-2 and TRBJ2-1; possible D gene TRBD1, 8 bases. Per the germline V gene, CDR1 is SGHAT and CDR2 is FQNNGV. This CDR3 is 20 amino acids long.

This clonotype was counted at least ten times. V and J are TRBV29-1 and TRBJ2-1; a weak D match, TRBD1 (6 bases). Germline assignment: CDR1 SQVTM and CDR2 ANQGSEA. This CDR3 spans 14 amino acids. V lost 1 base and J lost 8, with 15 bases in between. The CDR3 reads CSVEVQGRYDEQFF. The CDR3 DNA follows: TGCAGCGTTGAAGTGCAGGGGAGATACGATGAGCAGTTCTTC.

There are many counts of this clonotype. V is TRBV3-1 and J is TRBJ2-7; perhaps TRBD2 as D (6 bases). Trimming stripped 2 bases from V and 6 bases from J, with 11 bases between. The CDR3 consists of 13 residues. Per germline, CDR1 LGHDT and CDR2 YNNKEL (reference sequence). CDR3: CASSQLRESEQYF. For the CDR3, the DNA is TGTGCCAGCAGCCAACTTCGGGAGTCCGAGCAGTACTTC.

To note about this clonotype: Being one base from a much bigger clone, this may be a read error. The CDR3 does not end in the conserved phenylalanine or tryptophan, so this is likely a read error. CDR3 protein: CSASPSGLPGTGELFS. CDR3 nucleotide sequence: TGCAGTGCTAGTCCAAGCGGTCTTCCAGGCACCGGGGAGCTGTTTTCT. The chain uses TRBV20-1 and TRBJ2-2; maybe TRBD2 (5 bases). Per the germline V gene, CDR1 is DFQATT and CDR2 is SNEGSKA (reference sequence). V lost 3 bases, J lost 4 bases, and 18 bases lay in between. This CDR3 has 16 residues.

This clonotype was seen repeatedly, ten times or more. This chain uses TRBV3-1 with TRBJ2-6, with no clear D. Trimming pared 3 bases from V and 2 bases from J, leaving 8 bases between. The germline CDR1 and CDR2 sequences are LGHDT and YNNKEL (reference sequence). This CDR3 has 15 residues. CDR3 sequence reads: CASSQLPAGANVLTF. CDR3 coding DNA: TGTGCCAGCAGCCAGTTACCAGCTGGGGCCAACGTCCTGACTTTC.

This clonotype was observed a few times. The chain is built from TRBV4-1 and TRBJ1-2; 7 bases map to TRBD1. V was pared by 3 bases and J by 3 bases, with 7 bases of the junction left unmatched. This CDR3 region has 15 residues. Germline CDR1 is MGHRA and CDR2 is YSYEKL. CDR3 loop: CASSHVSRGDYGYTF. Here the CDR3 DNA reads TGCGCCAGCAGCCATGTGTCCAGGGGGGACTATGGCTACACCTTC.

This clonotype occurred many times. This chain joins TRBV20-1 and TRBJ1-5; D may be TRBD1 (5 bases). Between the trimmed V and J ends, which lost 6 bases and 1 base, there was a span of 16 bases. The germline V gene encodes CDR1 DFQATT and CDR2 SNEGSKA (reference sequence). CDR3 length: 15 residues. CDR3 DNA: TGCAGTGCCACCCGGGCGGGGCCGAGCAATCAGCCCCAGCATTTT. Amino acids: CSATRAGPSNQPQHF.